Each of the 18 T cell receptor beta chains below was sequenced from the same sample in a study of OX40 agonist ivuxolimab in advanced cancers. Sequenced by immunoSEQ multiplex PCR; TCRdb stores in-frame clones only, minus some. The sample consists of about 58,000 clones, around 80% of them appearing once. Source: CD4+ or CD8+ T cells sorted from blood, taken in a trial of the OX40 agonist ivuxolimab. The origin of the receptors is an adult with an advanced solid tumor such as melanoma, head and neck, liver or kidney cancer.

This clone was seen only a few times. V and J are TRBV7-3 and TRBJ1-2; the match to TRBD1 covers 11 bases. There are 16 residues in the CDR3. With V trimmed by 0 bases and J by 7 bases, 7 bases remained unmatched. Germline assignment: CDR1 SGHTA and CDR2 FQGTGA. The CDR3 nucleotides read TGTGCCAGCAGCTTAACCGGGACAGGGGGGAACAGTGGCTACACCTTC. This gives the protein CASSLTGTGGNSGYTF.

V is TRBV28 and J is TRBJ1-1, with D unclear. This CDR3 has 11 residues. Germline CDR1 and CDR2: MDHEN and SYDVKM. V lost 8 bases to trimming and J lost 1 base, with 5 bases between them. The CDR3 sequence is CASVANTEAFF. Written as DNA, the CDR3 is TGTGCCAGCGTTGCGAACACTGAAGCTTTCTTT.

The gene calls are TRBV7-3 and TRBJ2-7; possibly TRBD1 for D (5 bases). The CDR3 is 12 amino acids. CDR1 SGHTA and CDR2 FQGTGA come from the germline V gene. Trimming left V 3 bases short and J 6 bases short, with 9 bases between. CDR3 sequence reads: CASSLMQGEQYV. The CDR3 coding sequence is TGTGCCAGCAGCTTGATGCAGGGCGAGCAGTACGTC.

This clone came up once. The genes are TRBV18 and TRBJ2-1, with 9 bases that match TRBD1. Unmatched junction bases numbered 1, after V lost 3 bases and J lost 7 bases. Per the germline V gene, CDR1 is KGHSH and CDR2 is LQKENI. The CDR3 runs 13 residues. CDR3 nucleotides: TGTGCCAGCTCACCCGGGACAGGGAATGAGCAGTTCTTC. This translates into CASSPGTGNEQFF.

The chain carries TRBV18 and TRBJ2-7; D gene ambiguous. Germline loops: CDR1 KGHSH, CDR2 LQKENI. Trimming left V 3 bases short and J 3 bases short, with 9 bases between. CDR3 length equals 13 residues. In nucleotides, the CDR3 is TGTGCCAGCTCACCGGCGGACGACTACGAGCAGTACTTC. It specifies CASSPADDYEQYF.

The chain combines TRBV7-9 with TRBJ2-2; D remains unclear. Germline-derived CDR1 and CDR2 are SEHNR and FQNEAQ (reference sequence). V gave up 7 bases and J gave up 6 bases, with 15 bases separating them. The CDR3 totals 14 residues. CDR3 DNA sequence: TGTGCCAGCACCCCACTCCGGGCAGCCGGGGAGCTGTTTTTT. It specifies CASTPLRAAGELFF.

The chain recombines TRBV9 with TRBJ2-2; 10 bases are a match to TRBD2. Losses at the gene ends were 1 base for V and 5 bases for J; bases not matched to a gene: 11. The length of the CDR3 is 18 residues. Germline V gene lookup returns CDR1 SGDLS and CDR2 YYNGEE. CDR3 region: CASSVPPSGRAGTGELFF. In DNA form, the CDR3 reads TGTGCCAGCAGCGTACCCCCCAGCGGGAGGGCCGGGACCGGGGAGCTGTTTTTT.

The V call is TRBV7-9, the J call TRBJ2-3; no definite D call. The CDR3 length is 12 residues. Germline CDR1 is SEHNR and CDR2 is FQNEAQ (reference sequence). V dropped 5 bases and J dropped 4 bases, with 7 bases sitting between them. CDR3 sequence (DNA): TGTGCCAGCAGCCCCCCAGCAGATACGCAGTATTTT. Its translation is CASSPPADTQYF.

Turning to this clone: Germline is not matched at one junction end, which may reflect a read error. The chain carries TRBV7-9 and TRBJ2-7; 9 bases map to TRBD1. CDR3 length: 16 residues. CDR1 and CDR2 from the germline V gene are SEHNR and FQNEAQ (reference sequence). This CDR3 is CASSLDPGQGSNEQYF. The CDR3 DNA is TGTGCCAGCAGCTTAGACCCGGGACAGGGCTCCAACGAGCAGTACTTC.

DNA for the CDR3: TGTGCCAGCAGCCCCGGCACGACCGGGGAGCTGTTTTTT. It yields the protein CASSPGTTGELFF. The V and J genes are TRBV7-3 and TRBJ2-2; unclear D gene. This CDR3 is 13 amino acids long. Germline CDR1 and CDR2: SGHTA and FQGTGA. Trimming stripped 5 bases from V and 5 bases from J, with 9 bases between.

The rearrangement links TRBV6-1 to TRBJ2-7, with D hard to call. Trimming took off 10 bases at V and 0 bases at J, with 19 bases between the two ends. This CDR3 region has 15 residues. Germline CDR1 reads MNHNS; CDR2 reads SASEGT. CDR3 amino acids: CATSTSGGSSYEQYF. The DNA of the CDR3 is TGTGCCACCTCGACCTCGGGCGGCAGCTCCTACGAGCAGTACTTC.

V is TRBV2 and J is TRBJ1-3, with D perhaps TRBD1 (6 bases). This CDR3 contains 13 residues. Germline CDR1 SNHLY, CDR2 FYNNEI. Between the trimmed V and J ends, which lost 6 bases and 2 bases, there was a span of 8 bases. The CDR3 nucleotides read TGTGCCAGCAGACAGGGAACTGGAAACACCATATATTTT. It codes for CASRQGTGNTIYF.

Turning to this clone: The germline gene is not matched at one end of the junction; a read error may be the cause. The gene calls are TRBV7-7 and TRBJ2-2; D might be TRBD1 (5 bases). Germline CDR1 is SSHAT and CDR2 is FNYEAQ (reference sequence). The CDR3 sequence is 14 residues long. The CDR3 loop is CASSVDRNTGELFF. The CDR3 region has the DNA TGTGCTAGCAGCGTTGACAGGAACACCGGGGAGCTGTTTTTT.

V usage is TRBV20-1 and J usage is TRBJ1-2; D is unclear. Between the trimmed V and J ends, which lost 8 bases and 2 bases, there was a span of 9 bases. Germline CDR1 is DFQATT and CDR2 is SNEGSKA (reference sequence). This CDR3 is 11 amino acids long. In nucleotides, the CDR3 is TGCAGTTGCGAGCAGAACTATGGCTACACCTTC. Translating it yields CSCEQNYGYTF.

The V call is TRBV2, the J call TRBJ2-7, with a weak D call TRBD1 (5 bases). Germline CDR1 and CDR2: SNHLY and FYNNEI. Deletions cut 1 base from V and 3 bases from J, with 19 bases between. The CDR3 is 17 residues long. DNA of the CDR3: TGTGCCAGCAGTGAAGGCCCCTTTTCAGGGCGGAGCTACGAGCAGTACTTC. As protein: CASSEGPFSGRSYEQYF.

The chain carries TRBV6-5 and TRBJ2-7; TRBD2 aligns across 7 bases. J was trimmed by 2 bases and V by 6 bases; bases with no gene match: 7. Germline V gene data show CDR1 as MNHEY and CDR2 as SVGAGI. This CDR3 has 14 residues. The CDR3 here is CASSLSGTAYEQYF. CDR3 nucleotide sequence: TGTGCCAGCAGCCTAAGCGGGACTGCCTACGAGCAGTACTTC.

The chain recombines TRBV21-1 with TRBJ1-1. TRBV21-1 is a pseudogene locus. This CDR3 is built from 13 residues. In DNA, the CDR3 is TGTGCCAGCAGCCCTATCAAGTACACTGAAGCTTTCTTT. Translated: CASSPIKYTEAFF.

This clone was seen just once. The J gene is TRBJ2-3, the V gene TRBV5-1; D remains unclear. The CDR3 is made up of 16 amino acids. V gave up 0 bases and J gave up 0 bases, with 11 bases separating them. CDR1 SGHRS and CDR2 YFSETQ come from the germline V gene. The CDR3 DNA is TGCGCCAGCAGCTTGGATCCTTTAGGGAGCACAGATACGCAGTATTTT. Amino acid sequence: CASSLDPLGSTDTQYF. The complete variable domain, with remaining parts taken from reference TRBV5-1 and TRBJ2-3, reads KAGVTQTPRYLIKTRGQQVTLSCSPISGHRSVSWYQQTPGQGLQFLFEYFSETQRNKGNFPGRFSGRQFSNSRSEMNVSTLELGDSALYLCASSLDPLGSTDTQYFGPGTRLTVL.